Shown below are 24 T cell receptor beta chains from a single sample sequenced in a study of cytomegalovirus exposure and HLA in healthy donors. The protocol was immunoSEQ multiplex PCR, while the TCRdb copy is restricted to in-frame clones and leaves out a portion. Here the sample spans around 300,000 clones, around 85% being singletons. Specimen: PBMCs. These receptors all stem from a woman aged 18 to 35 in good health and CMV-seronegative.

The CDR3 reads CASSQGSGTAYGYTF. CDR3 in DNA: TGCGCCAGCAGCCAAGGCTCAGGGACAGCCTATGGCTACACCTTC. The chain carries TRBV4-1 and TRBJ1-2; 7 bases match TRBD1. After removal of 1 base from V and 4 bases from J, the junction contained 6 bases not matched to a gene. The CDR3 runs 15 residues. Germline V gives CDR1 MGHRA, CDR2 YSYEKL.

This chain uses TRBV5-4 with TRBJ2-7, with 7 bases matching TRBD1. Germline CDR1 SGHNT, CDR2 YYREEE (reference sequence). The CDR3 contains 14 residues. V lost 0 bases and J lost 0; bases outside the gene matches: 0. CDR3 nucleotide sequence: TGTGCCAGCAGCTTGGGACAGGGCTCCTACGAGCAGTACTTC. Its protein is CASSLGQGSYEQYF.

The J gene is TRBJ1-2, the V gene TRBV2, with TRBD1 matching over 7 bases. After removal of 8 bases from V and 5 bases from J, the junction contained 8 bases not matched to a gene. Germline V gene sequence: CDR1 SNHLY, CDR2 FYNNEI. This CDR3 spans 13 amino acids. Written as DNA, the CDR3 is TGTGCCAGCTCGCAGACAGGGTCATATGGCTACACCTTC. Its translation: CASSQTGSYGYTF.

The CDR3 DNA follows: TGTGCCAGCAGCCTGAGACGGACAGAGGATGGCTACACCTTC. Its translation: CASSLRRTEDGYTF. The chain links TRBV5-6 to TRBJ1-2; tentative D call: TRBD1 (6 bases). The V end was cut by 4 bases, the J end by 6 bases, with 16 bases between. This CDR3 is 14 amino acids long. Germline assignment: CDR1 SGHDT and CDR2 YYEEEE. Complete variable domain (other parts from reference TRBV5-6 and TRBJ1-2): DAGVTQSPTHLIKTRGQQVTLRCSPKSGHDTVSWYQQALGQGPQFIFQYYEEEERQRGNFPDRFSGHQFPNYSSELNVNALLLGDSALYLCASSLRRTEDGYTFGSGTRLTVV.

This chain joins TRBV25-1 and TRBJ1-3; D call uncertain. The V gene's germline CDR1 is MGHDK and CDR2 SYGVNS. The CDR3 runs to 11 residues. The V end was cut by 7 bases, the J end by 3 bases, with 4 bases between. The CDR3 DNA reads as TGTGCCAGCACAGGTGGAAACACCATATATTTT. Amino acid sequence: CASTGGNTIYF.

The chain combines TRBV18 with TRBJ2-6; the D gene is possibly TRBD1 (6 bases). Per the germline V gene, CDR1 is KGHSH and CDR2 is LQKENI. V was shortened by 1 base and J by 0 bases, with 10 bases between the two germline ends. The CDR3 runs 17 residues. CDR3 nucleotides: TGTGCCAGCTCACCACGGACAGTTAACTCTGGGGCCAACGTCCTGACTTTC. Protein product: CASSPRTVNSGANVLTF.

This clone was seen only once. This chain uses TRBV5-8 with TRBJ1-5, with 8 bases identical to TRBD1. The ends lost 7 bases at V and 6 bases at J; junction bases unmatched: 6. Germline CDR1 SGHTS, CDR2 YDEGEE. The CDR3 loop spans 13 amino acids. The CDR3 loop is CASGLDRGQPQHF. In nucleotides, the CDR3 is TGTGCCAGCGGGCTCGACAGGGGTCAGCCCCAGCATTTT.

In its sample, this clone was seen once. The rearrangement uses TRBV5-1 and TRBJ1-4; 7 bases match TRBD1. The CDR3 loop spans 16 amino acids. V gave up 4 bases and J gave up 8 bases; unmatched junction bases: 14. Germline V gives CDR1 SGHRS, CDR2 YFSETQ. The CDR3 nucleotides read TGCGCCAGCAGCCCCGGATGGGGGACAGAGGGGGAAAAACTGTTTTTT. It encodes CASSPGWGTEGEKLFF.

The V gene is TRBV4-1, the J gene TRBJ2-6, with D possibly matching TRBD2 (7 bases). The CDR3 length is 19 residues. In germline, CDR1 is MGHRA, CDR2 YSYEKL. Trimming shortened V by 0 bases and J by 4 bases, and 19 bases separated the two germline ends. In DNA form, the CDR3 reads TGCGCCAGCAGCCAAGATCTGGGCCTCCGGGGGGCGGGGGCCAACGTCCTGACTTTC. Protein product: CASSQDLGLRGAGANVLTF.

This sequence joins TRBV19 and TRBJ2-1; the match to TRBD2 covers 9 bases. This CDR3 comprises 16 residues. The germline V gene has CDR1 LNHDA and CDR2 SQIVND (reference sequence). Trimming cost V 5 bases and J 2 bases; bases outside gene matches: 7. CDR3 in amino acids: CASSRLAARAYNEQFF. CDR3 DNA: TGTGCCAGTAGTCGACTAGCGGCCCGAGCCTACAATGAGCAGTTCTTC.

The chain couples TRBV2 to TRBJ1-2; tentative D call: TRBD1 (5 bases). The CDR3 spans 13 residues. V lost 2 bases to trimming and J lost 8 bases, with 12 bases between them. CDR1 and CDR2 from the germline V gene are SNHLY and FYNNEI. The CDR3 DNA reads as TGTGCCAGCAGTGAATCAGGGATGGGAGGCTACACCTTC. It specifies CASSESGMGGYTF.

The rearrangement joins TRBV6-5 to TRBJ2-5, with 14 nucleotides matching TRBD2. This CDR3 contains 14 residues. After removal of 6 bases from V and 13 bases from J, the junction contained 10 bases not matched to a gene. The germline CDR1 and CDR2 sequences are MNHEY and SVGAGI. CDR3 in amino acids: CASRTGLAGGRGYF. DNA of the CDR3: TGTGCCAGCAGAACCGGACTAGCGGGGGGCCGAGGGTACTTC.

The chain recombines TRBV6-1 with TRBJ1-2; 8 nucleotides line up with TRBD1. From germline, CDR1 is MNHNS and CDR2 SASEGT. J gave up 7 bases and V 7 bases, and 11 bases lay outside the gene matches. The length of the CDR3 is 14 residues. CDR3 loop: CASNNDRGTSGYTF. The CDR3 DNA reads TGTGCCAGCAACAACGACAGGGGAACTAGTGGCTACACCTTC.

This clone was seen a handful of times. The rearrangement uses TRBV25-1 and TRBJ1-2; D ambiguous. The CDR3 spans 12 residues. The germline V and J ends were trimmed by 5 bases and 8 bases, with 12 bases remaining between them. Germline V CDR1 and CDR2: MGHDK, SYGVNS. This chain's CDR3 is CASSSTAGGYTF. The CDR3 DNA is TGTGCCAGCAGTAGCACAGCCGGCGGCTACACCTTC.

The genes are TRBV27 and TRBJ2-1; 8 nucleotides align to TRBD1. Looked up from germline, CDR1 is MNHEY and CDR2 is SMNVEV (reference sequence). The CDR3 spans 16 residues. V dropped 3 bases and J dropped 8; count of bases not matched to a gene: 12. CDR3 loop: CASSFPVGQGYYEQFF. The CDR3 DNA reads as TGTGCCAGCAGTTTTCCCGTTGGACAGGGATATTATGAGCAGTTCTTC.

This chain links TRBV5-6 with TRBJ1-6; tentatively, D is TRBD1 (6 bases). The CDR3 length is 16 residues. The ends were cut back, 4 bases at V and 3 bases at J, with 14 bases in the middle. Germline values: CDR1 SGHDT, CDR2 YYEEEE. In nucleotides, the CDR3 is TGTGCCAGCAGCGCTGGGGGACAAATCTATAATTCACCCCTCCACTTT. Encoded protein: CASSAGGQIYNSPLHF.

V usage is TRBV29-1 and J usage is TRBJ1-5, with D maybe TRBD1 (5 bases). CDR1 SQVTM and CDR2 ANQGSEA come from the germline V gene. This CDR3 region has 15 residues. Deletions cut 6 bases from V and 0 bases from J, with 15 bases between. CDR3 nucleotides: TGCAGCGTCGGAACTGACAGCTATAGCAATCAGCCCCAGCATTTT. It yields the protein CSVGTDSYSNQPQHF. Combining the CDR3 with reference TRBV29-1 and TRBJ1-5 gives the whole variable domain SAVISQKPSRDICQRGTSLTIQCQVDSQVTMMFWYRQQPGQSLTLIATANQGSEATYESGFVIDKFPISRPNLTFSTLTVSNMSPEDSSIYLCSVGTDSYSNQPQHFGDGTRLSIL.

V usage is TRBV29-1 and J usage is TRBJ1-2, with 8 bases that match TRBD1. This CDR3 contains 13 residues. V shed 3 bases, J shed 4 bases, and the junction held 4 bases outside the gene matches. Germline V gene sequence: CDR1 SQVTM, CDR2 ANQGSEA. As DNA, the CDR3 is TGCAGCGTTGACCCGACAGGGGCCTATGGCTACACCTTC. Translating gives CSVDPTGAYGYTF.

The chain employs TRBV19 and TRBJ2-3, with TRBD1 identical over 7 bases. The trim removed 5 bases at V and 6 bases at J, leaving 8 bases unmatched. CDR3 length: 14 residues. Germline-derived CDR1 and CDR2 are LNHDA and SQIVND (reference sequence). The chain's CDR3 is CASSLLFRGDTQYF. DNA for the CDR3: TGTGCCAGTAGTCTTCTCTTCAGGGGGGATACGCAGTATTTT.

This clone was seen a handful of times. This chain connects TRBV2 to TRBJ2-5; 8 bases line up with TRBD1. CDR3 length: 14 residues. Germline CDR1 is SNHLY and CDR2 is FYNNEI. The CDR3 protein is CAQNGGQAQETQYF. CDR3 nucleotides: TGTGCTCAAAACGGGGGACAGGCGCAAGAGACCCAGTACTTC.

This clone was counted only a few times. The V and J genes are TRBV7-6 and TRBJ2-7; 10 bases fit TRBD2. Germline CDR1 reads SGHVS; CDR2 reads FNYEAQ. The CDR3 has 13 residues. V dropped 4 bases and J dropped 7; count of bases not matched to a gene: 4. CDR3 protein: CASSWGLAREQYF. CDR3 DNA sequence: TGTGCCAGCAGCTGGGGACTAGCGCGTGAGCAGTACTTC. The full variable domain, with the rest looked up from reference TRBV7-6 and TRBJ2-7, is GAGVSQSPRYKVTKRGQDVALRCDPISGHVSLYWYRQALGQGPEFLTYFNYEAQQDKSGLPNDRFSAERPEGSISTLTIQRTEQRDSAMYRCASSWGLAREQYFGPGTRLTVT.

The count of this clone is one. J is TRBJ1-2 and V is TRBV27; possible D gene TRBD1, 5 bases. Trimming cost V 7 bases and J 8 bases, with 20 bases left between them. Germline CDR1 reads MNHEY; CDR2 reads SMNVEV (reference sequence). The CDR3 is made up of 14 amino acids. The DNA of the CDR3 is TGTGCCAGCACTCAAAAACGGGGGGTCGGGGGCTACACCTTC. It is translated as CASTQKRGVGGYTF.

Regarding this clone: The sample holds other DNA sequences that translate to the same CDR3. The rearrangement links TRBV29-1 to TRBJ1-2; tentative D call: TRBD1 (5 bases). Germline V lookup: CDR1 SQVTM, CDR2 ANQGSEA. The CDR3 loop spans 12 amino acids. V lost 0 bases and J 8 bases, leaving 10 bases between the germline ends. CDR3 in DNA: TGCAGCGTTGAAGACACCGGGGGGGGCTACACCTTC. It codes for CSVEDTGGGYTF.

The genes are TRBV4-1 and TRBJ2-7; 12 bases are shared with TRBD2. The CDR3 is made up of 17 amino acids. CDR1 is MGHRA, CDR2 YSYEKL, per germline. J gave up 2 bases and V 2 bases, and 7 bases lay outside the gene matches. CDR3 DNA sequence: TGCGCCAGCAGCCAACCGTGGACTAGCGGGATGGCCTACGAGCAGTACTTC. This codes for CASSQPWTSGMAYEQYF.